A selection of T cell receptor beta chains follows, all from one sample in a study of Ad26.COV2.S vaccination and SARS-CoV-2 variants. Measured with immunoSEQ multiplex PCR; TCRdb has only the in-frame clones, and not every one. In the table there are more than 300,000 clones, 88% of which are singletons. The starting material was peripheral blood, obtained in a trial of Ad26.COV2.S vaccine versus placebo. All receptors come from a person between 18 and 65 years old who received the Ad26.COV2.S COVID-19 vaccine or a placebo. The CDR3 runs from the conserved cysteine through the conserved F or W. D genes are given only for firm matches. Clone size is shown for a subset of rows, as once, few, many or a class of expanded clone.

TRBJ2-5 - TRBV28 - TGTGCCAGCAGTTTAGGGCGGTACCAAGAGACCCAGTACTTC CASSLGRYQETQYF
TRBJ1-5 - TRBV27 - TGTGCCAGCAGATTAGGTGGCAATCAGCCCCAGCATTTT CASRLGGNQPQHF
TRBJ2-5 - TRBV12-3/TRBV12-4 - TGTGCCAGCAGGGGAGGGGGGCAAGAGACCCAGTACTTC CASRGGGQETQYF
TRBJ2-7 - TRBV3-1/TRBV3-2 - TGTGCCAGCAGCCAAGAAAGGGTGTCCTACGAGCAGTACTTC CASSQERVSYEQYF
TRBJ1-2 - TRBV25-1 few TGTGCCAGCAGTGATGGACAGCTGGCCTATGGCTACACCTTC CASSDGQLAYGYTF
TRBJ1-3 - TRBV6-5 - TGTGCCAGCAGCCTTATAAGCTCTGGAAACACCATATATTTT CASSLISSGNTIYF
TRBJ2-7 - TRBV15 - TGTGCCACCAGCGATGACCCTGCCTACGAGCAGTACTTC CATSDDPAYEQYF
TRBJ2-3 TRBD2 TRBV5-4 - TGTGCCAGCAGCTTGATAGCGGGGGGCCCATCCCCTAGCACAGATACGCAGTATTTT CASSLIAGGPSPSTDTQYF
TRBJ1-3 TRBD1 TRBV14 once TGTGCCAGCAGCCCCCGACAGGGAGGTAGCGCTGTGGCTGGAAACACCATATATTTT CASSPRQGGSAVAGNTIYF
TRBJ2-2 - TRBV11-2 - TGTGCCAGCAGCCGGGCAGGGACTTTAAACACCGGGGAGCTGTTTTTT CASSRAGTLNTGELFF
TRBJ2-3 - TRBV5-1 - TGCGCCAGCAGCTTGGGACTAGATGATACGCAGTATTTT CASSLGLDDTQYF
TRBJ1-2 - TRBV5-1 - TGCGCCAGCAGCTTGGCATGGGATTCGAGGGGCTACACCTTC CASSLAWDSRGYTF
TRBJ2-6 TRBD1 TRBV13 - TGTGCCAGCAGGAGGGACAGGGGATCTGGGGCCAACGTCCTGACTTTC CASRRDRGSGANVLTF
TRBJ1-6 - TRBV7-2 - TGTGCCAGCAGCGGTCGGGGTGGCCATAATTCACCCCTCCACTTT CASSGRGGHNSPLHF
TRBJ1-6 - TRBV4-3 once TGCGCCAGCAGCCAAGAGGGTCAGAGTAATTATAATTCACCCCTCCACTTT CASSQEGQSNYNSPLHF
TRBJ1-5 - TRBV6-5 - TGTGCCAGCACCCAGAGGGGGGGCAATCAGCCCCAGCATTTT CASTQRGGNQPQHF
TRBJ1-4 - TRBV7-2 - TGTGCCAGCAGCTTAGGAGGCTCGGACCGAAAACTGTTTTTT CASSLGGSDRKLFF
TRBJ2-3 TRBD1 TRBV24-1 - TGTGCCACCAGTGATCGGACAGGGAGCGCAGATACGCAGTATTTT CATSDRTGSADTQYF
TRBJ1-2 - TRBV6-2/TRBV6-3 - TGTGCCAGCAGCTCTTGGGGACCCGGAAACTATGGCTACACCTTC CASSSWGPGNYGYTF
TRBJ1-1 - TRBV9 - TGTGCCAGCAGCGTTAGACCGAACACTGAAGCTTTCTTT CASSVRPNTEAFF
TRBJ2-7 - TRBV7-3 once TGTGCCAGCAGCTTAATGTATCGCGAGCAGTACTTC CASSLMYREQYF
TRBJ2-1 TRBD1 TRBV29-1 - TGCAGCGTTGGACAGGGACGATGGAATGAGCAGTTCTTC CSVGQGRWNEQFF
TRBJ2-1 - TRBV7-8 - TGTGCCAGCAGCTTAGAAGGCAGAATATCCTACAATGAGCAGTTCTTC CASSLEGRISYNEQFF
TRBJ1-4 - TRBV6-4 - TGTGCCAGCAGTGACACAACTAATGAAAAACTGTTTTTT CASSDTTNEKLFF
TRBJ2-5 TRBD1 TRBV11-2 - TGTGCCAGCAGCTTAGGGGGGGACAGGGGTGAGACCCAGTACTTC CASSLGGDRGETQYF
TRBJ1-2 - TRBV5-1 - TGCGCCAGCAGCTTGAGTGACGGCTACACCTTC CASSLSDGYTF
TRBJ1-6 - TRBV5-1 - TGCGCCAGCAGCCCGTTGCAGGGAATTGGTAATTCACCCCTCCACTTT CASSPLQGIGNSPLHF
TRBJ2-7 - TRBV7-9 once TGTGCCAGCAGCGAGTACAGCTCCTACGAGCAGTACTTC CASSEYSSYEQYF
TRBJ2-3 - TRBV7-9 - TGTGCCAGCAGCTTATTCCAGGGAGGAGCAGATACGCAGTATTTT CASSLFQGGADTQYF
TRBJ2-3 - TRBV12-5 - TGTGCTAGTGGTTCAAACACAGGGTATCACATAGATACGCAGTATTTT CASGSNTGYHIDTQYF
TRBJ1-5 TRBD1 TRBV7-2 - TGTGCCAGCAGCTTAGGGGGGACAGGGGTTCAGCCCCAGCATTTT CASSLGGTGVQPQHF
TRBJ2-3 TRBD2 TRBV6-2/TRBV6-3 - TGTGCCAGCAGTTACGGGAAGGGACTAGCAAGTAGCACAGATACGCAGTATTTT CASSYGKGLASSTDTQYF
TRBJ2-1 TRBD1 TRBV7-2 - TGTGCCAGCAGCCCGGACAGGGGGCTCGATGAGCAGTTCTTC CASSPDRGLDEQFF
TRBJ2-4 - TRBV19 - TGTGCCAGTACGTTGGCTGGATTCGCCAAAAACATTCAGTACTTC CASTLAGFAKNIQYF
TRBJ2-3 - TRBV4-1 - TGCGCCAGCAGAGGGGGAGCGGTCACAGATACGCAGTATTTT CASRGGAVTDTQYF
TRBJ2-3 TRBD2 TRBV27 - TGTGCCAGCAGTCTCCTCCGACTAGCGGGAGTAAGAGATACGCAGTATTTT CASSLLRLAGVRDTQYF
TRBJ2-3 - TRBV11-3 once TGTGCCAGCAGCTTAACTCGAGGGTATAGCACAGATACGCAGTATTTT CASSLTRGYSTDTQYF
TRBJ2-7 - TRBV27 - TGTGCCAGCAGTCCCTACGCCGGTACTACCTACGAGCAGTACTTC CASSPYAGTTYEQYF
TRBJ1-3 - TRBV9 - TGTGCCAGCAGCGTAGGTCCGAGGGGACCTTCTGGAAACACCATATATTTT CASSVGPRGPSGNTIYF
TRBJ2-1 TRBD1 TRBV7-7 - TGTGCCAGCAGCCGGGACAGGGGTGTGAATGAGCAGTTCTTC CASSRDRGVNEQFF
TRBJ2-3 TRBD2 TRBV4-2 - TGTGCCAGCAGCACCCGGACTAGCGGGAGTGGGGATACGCAGTATTTT CASSTRTSGSGDTQYF